This T cell receptor (beta chain) was identified during a study of T cells in Graves' hyperthyroidism and ophthalmopathy (dated 2019 in TCRdb). About the full investigation: Peripheral blood was collected at initial diagnosis, before any treatment. TCR V-J signatures able to tell the groups apart were searched for in a discovery cohort of some 97 patients, of whom fewer than 45 had Graves' ophthalmopathy and 57 had stable Graves' hyperthyroidism. Prospective prediction of ophthalmopathy was tested in an independent validation cohort of fewer than 20 hyperthyroidism patients and 15 to 17 patients who later progressed to ophthalmopathy. The 100 or so discovery patients were randomly split 7:3 into training and test sets. In more than 5 Graves' hyperthyroidism patients, the study also compared T-cell repertoires from thyroid tissue with T-cell repertoires from blood. Following sampling, methimazole starting at 30 mg daily was given to hyperthyroidism patients, and high-dose intravenous methylprednisolone was given to ophthalmopathy patients. The paper reports TCR Vbeta CDR3 sequencing of approximately 130 peripheral blood samples: approximately 43 ophthalmopathy, fewer than 80 hyperthyroidism and approximately 17 progressor patients.

TCR beta CDR3 regions were amplified from RNA transcripts. A first-round RT-PCR of the TCR CDR3 used the HTBI primer set with the Qiagen OneStep RT-PCR kit. The libraries were constructed in a second round of multiplex PCR and then size-selected and purified. Sequencing of the libraries was done on an Illumina HiSeq2000 using paired-end 100 bp reads. In the paper's pipeline: SOAPnuke was used to process the raw data, throwing out any read that contained adapters or uncalled bases, had a mean Phred below 15, or lacked an exact constant-primer or identifier match. COPE v1.2.5 was used to merge high-quality paired reads, and clonotypes were defined as unique nucleotide sequences. MiTCR v1.1 was used to align the clonotypes against IMGT TRBV, TRBD and TRBJ reference segments. The analysis included only V-J combinations with a frequency above 0.0001, which together covered 99% to 99.2% of the repertoires. A TCS score was defined as the ratio of F50 (clonal expansion) to E x V (chaos), with BLOSUM62-based TCRdist applied between CDR3 peptides within each V-J. Welch's t-statistics and random forest reduced 500 to 550 V-J features to 13, which were used in a naive Bayes classifier (R e1071). The public reads were reanalyzed by TCRdb: fastp trimming at Q25, MiXCR alignment, in-frame beta chains only. Rows merge per CDR3 protein into single entries with the most common DNA and genes. These V and J calls derive from TCRdb rather than the authors' analysis. The sample includes a few hundred thousand distinct CDR3 sequences, with roughly 15% observed a single time. About 20% of the sample is held by the ten biggest clonotypes.

Ophthalmopathy patients had moderately to severely active disease, with a Clinical Activity Score of 3 or more, a NOSPECS grade of 4 or more, and a disease duration of less than 3 months. The study excluded patients with uncontrolled infections, other autoimmune diseases, pregnancy or lactation. Clinical symptoms, serum thyroxine and TRAb, thyroid ultrasound, and orbital computed tomography formed the basis for the diagnoses. Ficoll-Paque density gradient centrifugation was used to isolate PBMCs from approximately 11 ml of fresh peripheral blood. Trizol reagent was used to extract total RNA, and RNA quality was then checked on an Agilent 2100 Bioanalyzer. This clonotype was recorded at least ten times. It lacks a known antigen. No per-base quality is available; no much larger clone lies one base away. The study at large found these results: Sample size was not statistically predetermined, and investigators were not blinded to group allocation. In cross-validation, a model built on a 13 V-J signature told ophthalmopathy apart from stable hyperthyroidism with approximately 90% sensitivity and approximately 81% specificity, and in testing the same model reached 80%/75%. In validation, progression to ophthalmopathy was predicted by the model with 70.59% sensitivity and roughly 76% specificity, a median of approximately 6.5 months before onset. Most expanded thyroid clonotypes (frequency above 0.001) were also detected in blood, suggesting blood repertoires may reflect thyroid immune responses.

At the junction V is shortened by 4 bases and J by 5 bases, with 9 bases in between. CDR3 length: 12 amino acids, cysteine to phenylalanine. This entry keeps only the CDR3 DNA: 36 bases, framed from base 1. According to the germline V gene (reference sequence), CDR1 reads DFQATT and CDR2 reads SNEGSKA. The chain couples TRBV20-1 to TRBJ1-5; matching of 5 bases hints at TRBD1 as the D gene. This clonotype was obtained from a woman in her twenties or thirties with Graves' ophthalmopathy. Input material: blood. The nucleotide sequence reads TGCAGTGCTATACTCAGGGATCAGCCCCAGCATTTT. Its amino acids are CSAILRDQPQHF.